This T cell receptor (beta chain) was sequenced in a study of blood T cell repertoires in COVID-19. Turning to the study itself: Collection of acute and convalescent COVID-19 samples took place in the United States, Italy and Spain. In each case, the material was cDNA or gDNA derived from T cells, B-cell-depleted T cells, or PBMCs.

In germline, CDR1 is SQVTM, CDR2 ANQGSEA. Trimming cost V 3 bases and J 7 bases, with 9 bases left between them. The CDR3 has 12 amino acids. Generated by immunoSEQ multiplex PCR, the TCRdb table keeps only in-frame clones and is missing some. This repertoire shows more than 35,000 clones, about four fifths found once; its top ten account for 38%. This clone was recorded a few times. The sequence derives from an elderly man with active or convalescent COVID-19. Sequencing input: peripheral blood. The chain uses TRBV29-1 and TRBJ1-4; no definite D call. The CDR3 loop reads CSVDTVGEKLFF. The CDR3 region has the DNA TGCAGCGTTGATACAGTGGGTGAAAAACTGTTTTTT.